One and the same sample provided the 23 T cell receptor beta chains below, sequenced in a study of blood T cell repertoires in COVID-19. Assay: immunoSEQ multiplex PCR; the TCRdb copy retains only in-frame clones and omits some. The sample consists of more than 80,000 clones, approximately 80% of them appearing once. The specimen was peripheral blood. The receptors stem from a woman in her seventies with acute or convalescent COVID-19.

CDR3 in DNA: TGTGCCAGCAGCGTGACAGGTGCCTACGAGCAGTACTTC. Protein sequence: CASSVTGAYEQYF. The chain couples TRBV9 to TRBJ2-7, with TRBD1 as a possible D gene (6 bases). Trimming shortened V by 2 bases and J by 2 bases, and 8 bases separated the two germline ends. The V gene's germline CDR1 is SGDLS and CDR2 YYNGEE. The CDR3 consists of 13 residues.

This clone was picked up a small number of times. The chain uses TRBV14 and TRBJ1-3; D is unclear. Per germline, CDR1 SGHDN and CDR2 FVKESK. CDR3 length: 16 residues. V was trimmed by 0 bases and J by 0 bases, leaving 9 bases between them. In nucleotides, the CDR3 is TGTGCCAGCAGCCAAGAGAGGCTTTACTCTGGAAACACCATATATTTT. Translating it yields CASSQERLYSGNTIYF. The whole variable domain, remainder taken from reference TRBV14 and TRBJ1-3, is EAGVTQFPSHSVIEKGQTVTLRCDPISGHDNLYWYRRVMGKEIKFLLHFVKESKQDESGMPNNRFLAERTGGTYSTLKVQPAELEDSGVYFCASSQERLYSGNTIYFGEGSWLTVV.

The chain is built from TRBV18 and TRBJ1-2; D is possibly TRBD1 (6 bases). V shed 4 bases and J shed 8 bases, with 14 bases lying between them. Germline assignment: CDR1 KGHSH and CDR2 LQKENI. CDR3 length: 13 amino acids. The CDR3 sequence is CASSRTGPQGYTF. CDR3 sequence (DNA): TGTGCCAGCTCACGCACAGGGCCCCAGGGCTACACCTTC.

The rearrangement links TRBV5-1 to TRBJ1-1; D is unresolved. The V end lost 4 bases, the J end lost 1 base, and 8 bases lay between the germline ends. Per the germline V gene, CDR1 is SGHRS and CDR2 is YFSETQ. The CDR3 contains 13 residues. CDR3 coding DNA: TGCGCCAGCAGCACCCCAGAGAACACTGAAGCTTTCTTT. It is translated as CASSTPENTEAFF.

The V call is TRBV10-3, the J call TRBJ1-2; no clear D gene. Trimming pared 4 bases from V and 8 bases from J, leaving 14 bases between. This CDR3 comprises 13 residues. Germline V gene data show CDR1 as ENHRY and CDR2 as SYGVKD. The CDR3: CAISVSPEAGYTF. The CDR3 DNA sequence: TGTGCCATCAGTGTGTCCCCGGAGGCGGGCTACACCTTC.

The chain carries TRBV5-1 and TRBJ1-1; 8 positions match TRBD1. V lost 5 bases to trimming and J lost 6 bases; unmatched junction nucleotides: 9. This CDR3 is 14 amino acids long. CDR1 is SGHRS and CDR2 is YFSETQ in the germline V gene. The CDR3 sequence: CASRDGQGSSEAFF. The CDR3 nucleotides are TGCGCCAGCAGGGACGGACAGGGATCGTCTGAAGCTTTCTTT.

The genes are TRBV2 and TRBJ2-7; the D is unclear. Germline loops: CDR1 SNHLY, CDR2 FYNNEI. V shed 0 bases and J shed 1 base, with 10 bases lying between them. The CDR3 spans 15 residues. This CDR3 reads CASSEARSLSYEQYF. The CDR3 bases are TGTGCCAGCAGTGAAGCCCGTAGCCTTTCCTACGAGCAGTACTTC.

The chain uses TRBV15 and TRBJ1-2; a possible D gene is TRBD1 (6 bases). CDR3 length: 11 residues. CDR1 is LNHNV, CDR2 YYDKDF, per germline (reference sequence). V was trimmed by 9 bases and J by 4 bases, leaving 9 bases between them. This CDR3 reads CATRDTYGYTF. As DNA, the CDR3 is TGTGCCACTAGGGACACCTATGGCTACACCTTC.

V usage is TRBV2 and J usage is TRBJ2-5; TRBD2 agrees at 11 bases. The junction had 9 bases not matched to a gene; V was cut back by 10 bases and J by 5 bases. The CDR3 covers 14 residues. The germline CDR1 and CDR2 sequences are SNHLY and FYNNEI. The CDR3 loop is CATTRASGGETQYF. CDR3 nucleotide sequence: TGTGCCACAACCAGGGCTAGCGGGGGGGAGACCCAGTACTTC. Full variable domain (outside the CDR3, taken from reference TRBV2 and TRBJ2-5): EPEVTQTPSHQVTQMGQEVILRCVPISNHLYFYWYRQILGQKVEFLVSFYNNEISEKSEIFDDQFSVERPDGSNFTLKIRSTKLEDSAMYFCATTRASGGETQYFGPGTRLLVL.

The CDR3, as DNA: TGTGCCAGCAGCCCCACCCCCGGGACAGAGACCGGTGGCTACACCTTC. This encodes CASSPTPGTETGGYTF. V gene TRBV14 combines with J gene TRBJ1-2; 7 bases align to TRBD1. This CDR3 spans 16 amino acids. After removal of 4 bases from V and 7 bases from J, the junction contained 15 bases not matched to a gene. Germline lookup yields CDR1 SGHDN and CDR2 FVKESK.

The chain joins TRBV4-1 to TRBJ2-7; maybe TRBD1 (7 bases). The CDR3 extends over 15 amino acids. Looked up from germline, CDR1 is MGHRA and CDR2 is YSYEKL. Trimming shortened V by 6 bases and J by 4 bases, and 19 bases separated the two germline ends. In DNA, the CDR3 is TGCGCCAGCAGGTTCTTGTCAGGGGGGACTTACGAGCAGTACTTC. It is translated as CASRFLSGGTYEQYF.

This clone has just one count. The junction departs from germline at one end; a sequencing error may be responsible. This rearrangement joins TRBV7-7 to TRBJ2-7; TRBD1 aligns across 8 bases. Looked up from germline, CDR1 is SSHAT and CDR2 is FNYEAQ (reference sequence). The CDR3 extends over 14 amino acids. The CDR3 nucleotides read TGTGCTAGCAGCAAGGACAGGGAAAGTGGGGAGCAGTACTTC. It is translated as CASSKDRESGEQYF. Filled out from reference TRBV7-7 and TRBJ2-7, the complete variable domain reads GAGVSQSPRYKVTKRGQDVTLRCDPISSHATLYWYQQALGQGPEFLTYFNYEAQPDKSGLPSDRFSAERPEGSISTLTIQRTEQRDSAMYRCASSKDRESGEQYFGPGTRLTVT.

This clone appeared once. The chain uses TRBV6-6 and TRBJ2-5, with D possibly TRBD2 on 5 matching bases. This CDR3 region has 13 residues. CDR1 is MNHNY and CDR2 is SVGAGI in the germline V gene (reference sequence). V was shortened by 5 bases and J by 5 bases, with 12 bases between the two germline ends. This CDR3 reads CASSPERVETQYF. DNA for the CDR3: TGTGCCAGCAGTCCCGAGAGGGTTGAGACCCAGTACTTC.

Only a few counts were recorded for this clone. V usage is TRBV2 and J usage is TRBJ1-5; a weak D match, TRBD1 (6 bases). The CDR3 extends over 15 amino acids. Germline V gene lookup returns CDR1 SNHLY and CDR2 FYNNEI. V was pared by 6 bases and J by 4 bases, with 16 bases between. The CDR3 here is CASRATRGANQPQHF. The CDR3 region has the DNA TGTGCCAGCAGGGCTACTCGGGGGGCAAATCAGCCCCAGCATTTT.

J is TRBJ1-4 and V is TRBV27, with 9 bases aligning to TRBD1. Losses at the gene ends were 3 bases for V and 8 bases for J; bases not matched to a gene: 10. The CDR3 is made up of 16 amino acids. The V gene's germline CDR1 is MNHEY and CDR2 SMNVEV (reference sequence). CDR3 bases: TGTGCCAGCAGTTTCCTGAGGAGGACAGGGGAAGAAAAACTGTTTTTT. This translates into CASSFLRRTGEEKLFF.

J is TRBJ2-1 and V is TRBV6-5; 7 bases are shared with TRBD1. Germline lookup yields CDR1 MNHEY and CDR2 SVGAGI. CDR3 length: 15 residues. J lost 8 bases, V lost 6 bases, and 13 bases had no gene match. In DNA, the CDR3 is TGTGCCAGCAGATCCCGACAGGGCCTAGGGGATGAGCAGTTCTTC. Its translation: CASRSRQGLGDEQFF.

The rearrangement joins TRBV18 to TRBJ2-3, with D possibly being TRBD2 (5 bases). The CDR3 loop spans 15 amino acids. With 4 bases removed from V and 0 bases from J, the gap between germline ends came to 11 bases. The germline gives CDR1 KGHSH, CDR2 LQKENI. The CDR3 is CASSHPWRSTDTQYF. For the CDR3, the DNA is TGTGCCAGCTCACACCCTTGGAGGAGCACAGATACGCAGTATTTT.

The chain employs TRBV19 and TRBJ1-2, with 10 bases matching TRBD1. V lost 5 bases to trimming and J lost 7 bases; unmatched junction nucleotides: 7. The germline gives CDR1 LNHDA, CDR2 SQIVND (reference sequence). The CDR3 length is 14 residues. This CDR3 reads CASSSGQGSLGYTF. DNA for the CDR3: TGTGCCAGTAGTTCGGGACAGGGGAGCCTTGGCTACACCTTC.

V is TRBV7-9 and J is TRBJ2-7; perhaps TRBD1 as D (6 bases). Trimming left V 1 base short and J 1 base short, with 14 bases between. The CDR3 spans 16 residues. Germline V CDR1 and CDR2: SEHNR, FQNEAQ (reference sequence). The CDR3 reads CASSLVSQGQSYEQYF. CDR3 in DNA: TGTGCCAGCAGCTTAGTATCACAGGGCCAGTCCTACGAGCAGTACTTC.

This clone was seen only a few times. The rearrangement joins TRBV7-2 to TRBJ2-7; no clear D gene. This CDR3 is 13 amino acids long. V was shortened by 2 bases and J by 7 bases, with 12 bases between the two germline ends. Germline V gives CDR1 SGHTA, CDR2 FQGNSA. CDR3 bases: TGTGCCAGCAGCTTAAAGTTTACGGTGGAGCAGTACTTC. Protein: CASSLKFTVEQYF.

In DNA form, the CDR3 reads TGTGCCAGCAGCTTGCCCCTGAGTGGAGCTTTCTTT. It translates to CASSLPLSGAFF. The V gene is TRBV5-6, the J gene TRBJ1-1; D uncertain. V lost 1 base and J 10 bases, leaving 11 bases between the germline ends. CDR1 is SGHDT and CDR2 is YYEEEE in the germline V gene. This CDR3 is 12 amino acids long. Looking up the rest from reference TRBV5-6 and TRBJ1-1 gives the full variable domain: DAGVTQSPTHLIKTRGQQVTLRCSPKSGHDTVSWYQQALGQGPQFIFQYYEEEERQRGNFPDRFSGHQFPNYSSELNVNALLLGDSALYLCASSLPLSGAFFGQGTRLTVV.

The chain employs TRBV6-1 and TRBJ1-2; no clear D. Trimming stripped 2 bases from V and 3 bases from J, with 7 bases between. Germline CDR1 is MNHNS and CDR2 is SASEGT. The CDR3 is 13 amino acids. The CDR3 nucleotides are TGTGCCAGCAGTGAAACGAGGGACTATGGCTACACCTTC. This sequence encodes CASSETRDYGYTF.

The chain has TRBV19 and TRBJ2-7; D is perhaps TRBD2 (7 bases). In germline, CDR1 is LNHDA, CDR2 SQIVND (reference sequence). V lost 5 bases to trimming and J lost 3 bases, with 14 bases between them. The CDR3 has 14 amino acids. The CDR3 DNA reads TGTGCCAGTAGTCCGGCGGGGGCCCTCTACGAGCAGTACTTC. This codes for CASSPAGALYEQYF.